The 14 T cell receptor beta chains below were found in one sample sequenced in a study of T-cell memory formation after mild COVID-19. TCRdb called the 5' RACE reads again in MiXCR, with one record for every CDR3 protein. The sample lists roughly 130,000 distinct CDR3 sequences, around 15% occurring once. The source material was PBMCs or a T cell subset sorted from them (not recorded which). Receptors were obtained from a man between 18 and 29 years old who had mild COVID-19 (a few samples of this study predate the infection). Cell type and time point are not known.

As for this clonotype: Relative to the germline gene, one junction end is altered; a read error may explain this. The chain carries TRBV11-3 and TRBJ2-1; 10 bases are shared with TRBD2. From germline, CDR1 is SGHNT and CDR2 YENEEA. This CDR3 is built from 14 residues. The CDR3 DNA sequence: TGTTCCAGCAGCGTTACTAGCGGGGCCAATGAGCAGTTCTTC. This sequence encodes CSSSVTSGANEQFF.

This clonotype was recorded many times. The V call is TRBV20-1, the J call TRBJ1-4, with D perhaps matching TRBD1 (5 bases). V lost 3 bases to trimming and J lost 12 bases, with 14 bases between them. This CDR3 contains 12 residues. From germline, CDR1 is DFQATT and CDR2 SNEGSKA (reference sequence). In DNA form, the CDR3 reads TGCAGTGCTAGGGGGACCGGACGCGAACTGTTTTTT. It specifies CSARGTGRELFF.

The table lists this clonotype with a few counts. V is TRBV12-3 or TRBV12-4 and J is TRBJ1-1; the D is unclear. Trimming cost V 8 bases and J 1 base, with 8 bases left between them. The CDR3 contains 12 residues. CDR3 nucleotide sequence: TGTGCCAGCCAAACAGCGAACACTGAAGCTTTCTTT. It encodes CASQTANTEAFF.

The chain employs TRBV19 and TRBJ1-5; D is unresolved. Trimming left V 2 bases short and J 0 bases short, with 11 bases between. Per germline, CDR1 LNHDA and CDR2 SQIVND (reference sequence). This CDR3 has 16 residues. CDR3 amino acids: CASSILGQYSNQPQHF. The CDR3 coding sequence is TGTGCCAGTAGTATACTCGGGCAGTATAGCAATCAGCCCCAGCATTTT.

This chain connects TRBV18 to TRBJ2-5; tentative D call: TRBD2 (5 bases). The CDR3 consists of 15 residues. The germline V gene has CDR1 KGHSH and CDR2 LQKENI. The ends were cut back, 6 bases at V and 3 bases at J, with 17 bases in the middle. The CDR3 bases are TGTGCCAGCTCCCAGATGTACCAGGAGGAAGAGACCCAGTACTTC. Its protein is CASSQMYQEEETQYF.

The rearrangement joins TRBV6-1 to TRBJ2-7; 8 nucleotides line up with TRBD1. The CDR3 length is 14 residues. The J segment lost 3 bases and the V segment lost 7 bases, leaving 8 bases of the junction unmatched. In germline, CDR1 is MNHNS, CDR2 SASEGT. The CDR3 reads CASTGQGDNYEQYV. The DNA for the CDR3 is TGTGCCAGCACCGGACAGGGAGATAACTACGAGCAGTACGTC.

The chain is built from TRBV18 and TRBJ2-5; a weak D match, TRBD1 (6 bases). V lost 4 bases, J lost 5 bases, and 17 bases lay in between. Germline V gene sequence: CDR1 KGHSH, CDR2 LQKENI. The CDR3 has 15 residues. CDR3 in amino acids: CASSQNNRVQETQYF. The CDR3 region has the DNA TGTGCCAGCTCACAAAATAACAGGGTACAGGAGACCCAGTACTTC.

In this sample, this clonotype turned up a few times. The J gene is TRBJ2-6, the V gene TRBV5-1, with 8 nucleotides matching TRBD2. This CDR3 region has 18 residues. Germline CDR1 reads SGHRS; CDR2 reads YFSETQ. V lost 3 bases to trimming and J lost 0 bases; unmatched junction nucleotides: 8. The CDR3 region has the DNA TGCGCCAGCAGCTCGGGAGGGGGTCCTCTCTCTGGGGCCAACGTCCTGACTTTC. This codes for CASSSGGGPLSGANVLTF.

The chain recombines TRBV7-2 with TRBJ2-5; TRBD1 aligns across 10 bases. V lost 1 base to trimming and J lost 9 bases; unmatched junction nucleotides: 11. CDR1 is SGHTA, CDR2 FQGNSA, per germline. This CDR3 is 16 amino acids long. The CDR3 is CASSLVPGQGNLPQYF. CDR3 nucleotides: TGTGCCAGCAGCTTAGTGCCGGGACAGGGGAACTTGCCCCAGTACTTC. Full variable domain (remainder filled in from reference TRBV7-2 and TRBJ2-5): GAGVSQSPSNKVTEKGKDVELRCDPISGHTALYWYRQSLGQGLEFLIYFQGNSAPDKSGLPSDRFSAERTGGSVSTLTIQRTQQEDSAVYLCASSLVPGQGNLPQYFGPGTRLLVL.

This clonotype was counted between two and nine times. One end of the junction fails to match germline, which may point to a read error. V and J are TRBV12-3 or TRBV12-4 and TRBJ2-2; D uncertain. This CDR3 spans 12 amino acids. Written as DNA, the CDR3 is TGTGCCAGCAGGCAGAACAGCGGGGAGCTGTTTTTT. Protein product: CASRQNSGELFF.

This clonotype was counted a few times. The chain uses TRBV5-4 and TRBJ2-5; D is perhaps TRBD1 (6 bases). The germline CDR1 and CDR2 sequences are SGHNT and YYREEE (reference sequence). V was trimmed by 5 bases and J by 4 bases, leaving 15 bases between them. CDR3 length: 14 residues. The CDR3 sequence is CASSTQDSGETQYF. In DNA, the CDR3 is TGTGCCAGCAGTACCCAGGACAGCGGAGAGACCCAGTACTTC.

This chain links TRBV6-6 with TRBJ1-5; D remains unclear. Trimming removed 2 bases from V and 6 bases from J, with 8 bases in between. Germline values: CDR1 MNHNY, CDR2 SVGAGI (reference sequence). The CDR3 is 13 amino acids. CDR3 bases: TGTGCCAGCAGTTACGGGTCGGGTCAGCCCCAGCATTTT. It encodes CASSYGSGQPQHF.

This clonotype was picked up a small number of times. The V gene is TRBV12-3 or TRBV12-4, the J gene TRBJ2-5; 11 nucleotides line up with TRBD2. V was pared by 5 bases and J by 5 bases, with 7 bases of the junction left unmatched. The CDR3 runs 15 residues. CDR3 coding DNA: TGTGCCAGCAGTAGTAGCGGGGGGGCTCGGGAGACCCAGTACTTC. Protein product: CASSSSGGARETQYF.

V and J are TRBV30 and TRBJ1-1; D ambiguous. Germline V CDR1 and CDR2: GTSNPN, SVGIG (reference sequence). There are 13 residues in the CDR3. V lost 5 bases, J lost 7 bases, and 17 bases lay in between. The CDR3 coding sequence is TGTGCCTGGGTCCCCATGGTACGAATTGAAGCTTTCTTT. It is translated as CAWVPMVRIEAFF.